Listed here are 16 T cell receptor beta chains from one sample, sequenced in a study of cytotoxic CD8 clonotypes in ibrutinib-treated CLL. Here immunoSEQ multiplex PCR was the method, and the copy in TCRdb shows in-frame clones only, minus some. The data contain about 180,000 clones, 84% of them seen just once; the ten biggest clones take up about 4.3%. Source: PBMCs, taken after 24 months of ibrutinib treatment. Receptor source: a human donor with chronic lymphocytic leukemia.

This chain connects TRBV5-4 to TRBJ2-4, with TRBD1 matching 8 bases. V trimming: 3 bases; J trimming: 5 bases; junction bases outside the gene matches: 4. This CDR3 spans 14 amino acids. CDR1 and CDR2 from the germline V gene are SGHNT and YYREEE (reference sequence). The CDR3 nucleotides are TGTGCCAGCAGCTCAGACAGGGGCGAAAACATTCAGTACTTC. As protein: CASSSDRGENIQYF.

The chain links TRBV20-1 to TRBJ2-5; possibly TRBD1 for D (5 bases). Germline V gene data show CDR1 as DFQATT and CDR2 as SNEGSKA (reference sequence). V lost 6 bases and J lost 4, with 9 bases in between. This CDR3 spans 11 amino acids. CDR3: CSAPQGETQYF. The CDR3 region has the DNA TGCAGTGCCCCCCAGGGAGAGACCCAGTACTTC.

V gene TRBV5-4 combines with J gene TRBJ2-5; unclear D gene. V lost 4 bases to trimming and J lost 5 bases, with 9 bases between them. This CDR3 has 12 amino acids. Germline CDR1 SGHNT, CDR2 YYREEE (reference sequence). CDR3 in amino acids: CASSAIGETQYF. In DNA, the CDR3 is TGTGCCAGCAGCGCCATCGGGGAGACCCAGTACTTC.

The chain carries TRBV5-1 and TRBJ1-4; tentatively, D is TRBD1 (5 bases). From germline, CDR1 is SGHRS and CDR2 YFSETQ. The CDR3 runs to 15 residues. V lost 6 bases, J lost 4 bases, and 16 bases lay in between. For the CDR3, the DNA is TGCGCCAGCAAGGGGCCCGGAATCAGTAATGAAAAACTGTTTTTT. Its translation: CASKGPGISNEKLFF.

Comments on this clone: The same CDR3 can be traced to other DNA sequences in this sample. The V call is TRBV7-2, the J call TRBJ2-3; D ambiguous. CDR1 is SGHTA and CDR2 is FQGNSA in the germline V gene. Trimming removed 2 bases at V and 2 bases at J, with 2 bases between. The CDR3 has 12 residues. The CDR3 loop is CASSLYTDTQYF. CDR3 nucleotide sequence: TGTGCCAGCAGCTTATACACAGATACGCAGTATTTT.

The rearrangement uses TRBV28 and TRBJ1-5; 8 bases line up with TRBD1. This CDR3 region has 15 residues. Trimming removed 3 bases from V and 3 bases from J; junction bases left unmatched: 4. The germline gives CDR1 MDHEN, CDR2 SYDVKM. CDR3 loop: CASSFGDRSNQPQHF. The CDR3 DNA reads TGTGCCAGCAGTTTTGGGGACAGGTCCAATCAGCCCCAGCATTTT.

The chain is built from TRBV29-1 and TRBJ2-1; the D gene is possibly TRBD2 (5 bases). The CDR3 totals 9 residues. Germline V CDR1 and CDR2: SQVTM, ANQGSEA. V lost 8 bases and J 9 bases, leaving 8 bases between the germline ends. The chain's CDR3 is CSTGGEQFF. The CDR3 DNA sequence: TGCAGCACCGGAGGTGAGCAGTTCTTC.

The chain links TRBV7-2 to TRBJ2-3; perhaps TRBD1 as D (6 bases). Germline CDR1 and CDR2: SGHTA and FQGNSA. This CDR3 has 17 residues. The ends were cut back, 10 bases at V and 2 bases at J, with 25 bases in the middle. The CDR3: CATSDPYAWGLTDTQYF. The CDR3 DNA reads as TGTGCCACCAGTGACCCGTATGCTTGGGGGCTCACAGATACGCAGTATTTT.

V and J are TRBV18 and TRBJ2-1; 10 nucleotides match TRBD1. J lost 9 bases, V lost 5 bases, and 13 bases had no gene match. Germline-derived CDR1 and CDR2 are KGHSH and LQKENI. This CDR3 has 16 residues. This CDR3 is CASSSVLGQGSSEQFF. CDR3 sequence (DNA): TGTGCCAGCTCATCAGTCTTGGGACAGGGGTCCAGTGAGCAGTTCTTC.

In nucleotides, the CDR3 is TGCAGCACACAAGACAGGAGCAGCTCTGGGGCCAACGTCCTGACTTTC. Translation: CSTQDRSSSGANVLTF. The chain combines TRBV29-1 with TRBJ2-6; D might be TRBD1 (6 bases). The CDR3 contains 16 residues. CDR1 SQVTM and CDR2 ANQGSEA come from the germline V gene. Trimming removed 8 bases at V and 0 bases at J, with 17 bases between. Variable domain in full (rest from reference TRBV29-1 and TRBJ2-6): SAVISQKPSRDICQRGTSLTIQCQVDSQVTMMFWYRQQPGQSLTLIATANQGSEATYESGFVIDKFPISRPNLTFSTLTVSNMSPEDSSIYLCSTQDRSSSGANVLTFGAGSRLTVL.

The chain employs TRBV7-2 and TRBJ1-4; D not certain. V was trimmed by 6 bases and J by 4 bases, leaving 12 bases between them. This CDR3 comprises 14 residues. The germline CDR1 and CDR2 sequences are SGHTA and FQGNSA. The CDR3: CASSPPGNNEKLFF. CDR3 nucleotide sequence: TGTGCCAGCAGTCCCCCGGGTAATAATGAAAAACTGTTTTTT.

V usage is TRBV19 and J usage is TRBJ1-1, with D possibly matching TRBD1 (6 bases). CDR3 length equals 15 residues. V lost 0 bases and J 1 base, leaving 9 bases between the germline ends. Germline CDR1 LNHDA, CDR2 SQIVND (reference sequence). CDR3 sequence reads: CASSIEGGGNTEAFF. The CDR3 DNA sequence: TGTGCCAGTAGTATAGAGGGAGGGGGGAACACTGAAGCTTTCTTT.

The chain recombines TRBV19 with TRBJ2-1, with 12 positions matching TRBD2. CDR1 LNHDA and CDR2 SQIVND come from the germline V gene (reference sequence). The CDR3 covers 15 residues. Trimming took 7 bases from V and 8 from J; bases not matched to a gene: 9. In DNA form, the CDR3 reads TGTGCCAGTAATGGGCTAGCGGGGGGGATGGATGAGCAGTTCTTC. Protein product: CASNGLAGGMDEQFF.

The rearrangement uses TRBV14 and TRBJ1-4; unclear D gene. Germline V gene lookup returns CDR1 SGHDN and CDR2 FVKESK. CDR3 length equals 16 residues. V was cut by 2 bases and J by 3 bases, with 13 bases left in between. The DNA of the CDR3 is TGTGCCAGCAGCCAAATGGCCGGGCAGTCTAATGAAAAACTGTTTTTT. It specifies CASSQMAGQSNEKLFF.

This clone turned up a few times. In DNA form, the CDR3 reads TGTGCCAGCAGCTTCTCCGTTGATCAGCCCCAGCATTTT. This sequence encodes CASSFSVDQPQHF. The chain carries TRBV7-9 and TRBJ1-5; D gene uncertain. The CDR3 consists of 13 residues. In germline, CDR1 is SEHNR, CDR2 FQNEAQ (reference sequence). The ends were cut back, 3 bases at V and 5 bases at J, with 8 bases in the middle.

The rearrangement links TRBV9 to TRBJ1-2; D not resolved. Germline V gives CDR1 SGDLS, CDR2 YYNGEE. The CDR3 contains 15 residues. V was cut by 2 bases and J by 4 bases, with 15 bases left in between. DNA of the CDR3: TGTGCCAGCAGCGTGGGAATAGGGAAGGGCTATGGCTACACCTTC. This gives the protein CASSVGIGKGYGYTF.